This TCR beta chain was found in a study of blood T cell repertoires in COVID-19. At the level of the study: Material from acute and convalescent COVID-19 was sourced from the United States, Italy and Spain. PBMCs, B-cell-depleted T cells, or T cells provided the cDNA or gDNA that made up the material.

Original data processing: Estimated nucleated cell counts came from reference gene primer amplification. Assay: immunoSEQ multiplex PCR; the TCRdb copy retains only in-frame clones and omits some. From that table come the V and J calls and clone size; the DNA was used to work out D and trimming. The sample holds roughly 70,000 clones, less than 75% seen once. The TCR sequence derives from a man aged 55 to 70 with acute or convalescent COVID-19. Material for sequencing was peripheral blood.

The CDR3 is CASSPSGANVLTF. CDR3 DNA: TGTGCCAGCAGCCCCTCCGGGGCCAACGTCCTGACTTTC. The V call is TRBV5-6, the J call TRBJ2-6, with D uncertain. V was clipped by 4 bases and J by 4 bases, with 6 bases between them. CDR3 length: 13 amino acids. Germline CDR1 reads SGHDT; CDR2 reads YYEEEE.